A selection of T cell receptor beta chains follows, all from one sample in a study of human T cells and chemical hapten exposure. MiXCR, applied by TCRdb to the RACE reads, yields one record per CDR3 protein. This table has 90,000 to 110,000 distinct CDR3 sequences, roughly a third appearing once. This specimen consisted of whole blood, obtained in connection with sensitization to the hapten diphenylcyclopropenone (DPC). The origin of the receptors is a man in his forties with alopecia areata. Some clones in this sample may be carry-over from other donors' samples. Both conserved end residues are part of each CDR3. D genes are given only for firm matches. Expanded clones get a size class; other rows say once, few or many, or leave the size out.

D gene	J gene	V gene	clone size	CDR3 protein	CDR3 DNA
TRBD1	TRBJ2-4	TRBV20-1	.	CSARGGTGLDIQYF	TGCAGTGCTAGAGGTGGGACAGGGCTGGACATTCAGTACTTC
TRBD2	TRBJ2-1	TRBV6-5	.	CASSYPGLAINEQFF	TGTGCCAGCAGTTACCCGGGACTAGCGATAAATGAGCAGTTCTTC
.	TRBJ1-5	TRBV20-1	.	CSARAGKNSNQPQHF	TGCAGTGCTAGGGCAGGGAAAAATAGCAATCAGCCCCAGCATTTT
TRBD1	TRBJ1-3	TRBV6-1	.	CASKGADGNTIYF	TGTGCCAGCAAGGGGGCGGATGGAAACACCATATATTTT
.	TRBJ1-4	TRBV3-1	few	CASSLQGRKEKLFF	TGTGCCAGCAGTCTTCAGGGGAGAAAGGAAAAACTGTTTTTT
.	TRBJ2-6	TRBV6-5	few	CASSRDHSGANVLTF	TGTGCCAGCAGTCGTGACCACTCTGGGGCCAACGTCCTGACTTTC
TRBD1	TRBJ1-1	TRBV27	.	CASSSPRQGNTEAFF	TGTGCCAGCAGTTCCCCTCGACAGGGAAACACTGAAGCTTTCTTT
TRBD1	TRBJ1-6	TRBV18	few	CASSPLTETGGVGTYSPLHF	TGTGCCAGCTCACCACTGACTGAGACAGGGGGTGTCGGGACCTACTCACCCCTCCACTTT
.	TRBJ2-1	TRBV12-3/TRBV12-4	.	CASSLRGASGEGENEQFF	TGTGCCAGCAGTTTAAGGGGTGCTTCGGGAGAAGGGGAAAATGAGCAGTTCTTC
.	TRBJ2-3	TRBV3-1	once	CASSQHPPGDTQYF	TGTGCCAGCAGCCAACACCCGCCCGGAGATACGCAGTATTTT
TRBD1	TRBJ1-1	TRBV5-1	.	CASSFRGNDGTEAFF	TGCGCCAGCAGCTTCAGGGGGAATGACGGCACTGAAGCTTTCTTT
.	TRBJ1-4	TRBV6-2/TRBV6-3	.	CASSSRQRGGEKLFF	TGTGCCAGCAGTTCCCGCCAACGGGGAGGTGAAAAACTGTTTTTT
TRBD2	TRBJ2-1	TRBV20-1	.	CSAPGLAGAISYNEQFF	TGCAGTGCCCCGGGACTAGCGGGTGCGATTTCCTACAATGAGCAGTTCTTC
.	TRBJ2-7	TRBV28	.	CASSLTGPGRQGEQYF	TGTGCCAGCAGTTTAACCGGGCCCGGGCGGCAGGGCGAGCAGTACTTC
TRBD1	TRBJ2-2	TRBV11-2	.	CASSLEDRDAGELFF	TGTGCCAGCAGCTTAGAGGACAGGGATGCCGGGGAGCTGTTTTTT
.	TRBJ1-4	TRBV4-3	few	CASSQEGGGREKLFF	TGCGCCAGCAGCCAAGAGGGCGGCGGAAGGGAAAAACTGTTTTTT
.	TRBJ1-1	TRBV6-1	.	CASTGYGTEAFF	TGTGCCAGCACCGGGTACGGCACTGAAGCTTTCTTT
TRBD1	TRBJ2-1	TRBV6-1	few	CASRDRGSYNEQFF	TGTGCCAGCAGGGACAGGGGTTCCTACAATGAGCAGTTCTTC
.	TRBJ2-3	TRBV7-7	.	CASSQGTTDTQYF	TGTGCTAGCAGCCAAGGGACCACAGATACGCAGTATTTT
.	TRBJ2-1	TRBV5-6	.	CASSRFSNEQFF	TGTGCCAGCAGCCGTTTTAGCAATGAGCAGTTCTTC
.	TRBJ1-1	TRBV12-3/TRBV12-4	few	CASRWTATEAFF	TGTGCCAGCAGATGGACAGCCACTGAAGCTTTCTTT
.	TRBJ1-2	TRBV10-3	.	CAISDGHYGYTF	TGTGCCATCAGTGACGGTCACTATGGCTACACCTTC
.	TRBJ2-7	TRBV19	.	CARPLPGGHCGYEQYF	TGTGCCAGGCCGTTACCGGGGGGACATTGTGGCTACGAGCAGTACTTC
TRBD2	TRBJ2-1	TRBV2	.	CASSSSGSNNEQFF	TGTGCCAGCAGTTCTAGCGGGAGTAACAATGAGCAGTTCTTC
.	TRBJ2-2	TRBV30	.	CAWNVVHGELFF	TGTGCCTGGAACGTAGTTCACGGGGAGCTGTTTTTT
TRBD2	TRBJ2-1	TRBV6-1	once	CASSDRGLAGGPDEQFF	TGTGCCAGCAGTGATCGGGGACTAGCGGGAGGGCCGGATGAGCAGTTCTTC
.	TRBJ2-7	TRBV18	few	CASSPRDSSYEQYF	TGTGCCAGCTCACCAAGAGACAGCTCCTACGAGCAGTACTTC
.	TRBJ2-1	TRBV12-5	.	CASGLVIRREGEQFF	TGTGCTAGTGGTTTGGTAATTCGCAGGGAAGGTGAGCAGTTCTTC
TRBD1	TRBJ1-5	TRBV7-2	many	CASSLETGANQPQHF	TGTGCCAGCAGCTTAGAGACAGGGGCTAATCAGCCCCAGCATTTT
TRBD1	TRBJ2-3	TRBV6-2/TRBV6-3	few	CASSYSQKDRWTQYF	TGTGCCAGCAGTTACTCGCAAAAGGACAGGTGGACGCAGTATTTT
.	TRBJ1-3	TRBV5-1	.	CASSRVGREEGNTIYF	TGCGCCAGCAGCCGAGTCGGTAGGGAAGAAGGAAACACCATATATTTT
TRBD2	TRBJ2-1	TRBV19	.	CASSMGRLAGSRSSYNEQFF	TGTGCCAGTAGTATGGGACGACTAGCGGGAAGTCGGAGCTCCTACAATGAGCAGTTCTTC
TRBD2	TRBJ2-7	TRBV20-1	few	CSARTWTSGKASEQYF	TGCAGTGCTAGAACATGGACTAGCGGGAAAGCGAGCGAGCAGTACTTC
.	TRBJ2-3	TRBV4-1	.	CATGDSDTDTQYF	TGCGCCACCGGGGACTCCGACACAGATACGCAGTATTTT
.	TRBJ2-3	TRBV3-1	.	CASSQRGKTDTQYF	TGTGCCAGCAGCCAACGGGGGAAAACAGATACGCAGTATTTT
.	TRBJ2-7	TRBV24-1	.	CATSGEGVPNEQYF	TGTGCCACCAGCGGAGAGGGGGTCCCAAACGAGCAGTACTTC
TRBD2	TRBJ2-3	TRBV6-2/TRBV6-3	few	CASSYGGSGRADTQYF	TGTGCCAGCAGCTATGGCGGAAGCGGGAGAGCAGATACGCAGTATTTT
TRBD1	TRBJ1-1	TRBV6-1	.	CASSDPPGTGPNTEAFF	TGTGCCAGCAGTGATCCACCCGGGACAGGGCCAAACACTGAAGCTTTCTTT
.	TRBJ1-1	TRBV7-2	.	CASSFKTGNTEAFF	TGTGCCAGCAGCTTTAAGACAGGGAACACTGAAGCTTTCTTT
TRBD2	TRBJ2-5	TRBV7-6	few	CASSLVLSGLAGGPGETQYF	TGTGCCAGCAGCTTAGTTCTGTCGGGACTAGCGGGAGGGCCTGGTGAGACCCAGTACTTC
.	TRBJ1-5	TRBV2	.	CASSEARYSNQPQHF	TGTGCCAGCAGTGAAGCAAGGTATAGCAATCAGCCCCAGCATTTT
.	TRBJ2-5	TRBV3-1	.	CATSGLGQETQYF	TGTGCCACGTCCGGACTGGGACAAGAGACCCAGTACTTC
TRBD1	TRBJ1-5	TRBV25-1	.	CASNRGNQPQHF	TGTGCCAGCAACAGGGGAAATCAGCCCCAGCATTTT